This T cell receptor (beta chain) was observed in a study of T cells in Graves' hyperthyroidism and ophthalmopathy. The source material, RNA transcripts, was used to amplify TCR beta CDR3 regions. Using the HTBI primer set, a first-round RT-PCR was run on the TCR CDR3. MiXCR, run by TCRdb on the multiplex PCR reads, gives a single entry per CDR3 protein. The sample records roughly 840,000 distinct CDR3 sequences, around 38% being singletons. The CDR3 totals 14 residues. V was pared by 4 bases and J by 6 bases, with 8 bases of the junction left unmatched. Germline V gene data show CDR1 as SGHTS and CDR2 as YDEGEE. This clonotype was seen only a few times. Its antigen is undetermined. Findings and limits, study-wide: Most thyroid-expanded clonotypes above 0.001 were also found in blood.

The source material was blood. The clonotype was recovered from a man aged 18 to 30 with Graves' hyperthyroidism. V gene TRBV5-8 combines with J gene TRBJ2-7, with 9 positions matching TRBD1. CDR3 sequence: CASSTRDRVVEQYF. DNA for the CDR3: TGTGCCAGCAGCACCCGGGACAGGGTCGTCGAGCAGTACTTC.